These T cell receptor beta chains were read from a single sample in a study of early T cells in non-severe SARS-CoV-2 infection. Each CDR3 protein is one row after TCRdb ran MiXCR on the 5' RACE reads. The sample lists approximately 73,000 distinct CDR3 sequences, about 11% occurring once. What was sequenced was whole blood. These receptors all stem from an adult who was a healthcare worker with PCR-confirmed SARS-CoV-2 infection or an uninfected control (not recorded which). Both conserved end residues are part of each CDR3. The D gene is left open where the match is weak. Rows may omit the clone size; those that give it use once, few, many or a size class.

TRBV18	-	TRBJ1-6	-	TGTGCCAGCTCACCAGGGGTAGAATCACCCCTCCACTTT	CASSPGVESPLHF
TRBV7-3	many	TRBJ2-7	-	TGTGCCAGCAGCCCTCAGGGGGGGGGCTACGAGCAGTACTTC	CASSPQGGGYEQYF
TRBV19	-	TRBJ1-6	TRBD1	TGTGCCAGTAGTCCTGGGACAGGCTCACCCCTCCACTTT	CASSPGTGSPLHF
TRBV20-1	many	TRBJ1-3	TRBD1	TGCAGTGCTAGACAGGGGGCGCGAGGAAACACCATATATTTT	CSARQGARGNTIYF
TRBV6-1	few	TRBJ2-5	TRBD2	TGTGCCACCCATAGCGGGGGGGCCGGGGAGACCCAGTACTTC	CATHSGGAGETQYF
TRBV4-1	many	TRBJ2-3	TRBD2	TGCGCCAGCAGCCAAGATCTGGGCGCGGGGGCAGATACGCAGTATTTT	CASSQDLGAGADTQYF
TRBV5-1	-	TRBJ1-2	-	TGCGCCAGCAGCTCAGAGGTCAGGGGCTATGGCTACACCTTC	CASSSEVRGYGYTF
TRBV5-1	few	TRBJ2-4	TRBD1	TGCGCCAGCAGCTTGGTGGGACAGGGTCCCGACATTCAGTACTTC	CASSLVGQGPDIQYF
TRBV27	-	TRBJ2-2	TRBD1	TGTGCCGCGAGCAAGGACAGGGGCACCGGGGAGCTGTTTTTT	CAASKDRGTGELFF
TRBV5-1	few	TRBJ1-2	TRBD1	TGCGCCAGCAGCCCCGGGACAGGGAGACGCTATGGCTACACCTTC	CASSPGTGRRYGYTF
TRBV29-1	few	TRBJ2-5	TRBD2	TGCAGCCTCACCGAGACTAGCGGAGAGACCCAGTACTTC	CSLTETSGETQYF
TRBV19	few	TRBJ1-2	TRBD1	TGTGCCAGTAGCGGGACAGGGGGCATCTATGGCTACACCTTC	CASSGTGGIYGYTF
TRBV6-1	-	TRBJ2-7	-	TGTGCCAGCAGTCTGGGGGCCTCCTACGAGCAGTACTTC	CASSLGASYEQYF
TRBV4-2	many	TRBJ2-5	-	TGTGCCAGCAGCCAAGGGAAGTGGGAGACCCAGTACTTC	CASSQGKWETQYF